Shown below are 4 T cell receptor beta chains from a single sample sequenced in a study of CD8 T cells in ankylosing spondylitis. Each CDR3 protein is one row after TCRdb ran MiXCR on the 5' RACE reads. Counted here are under 150,000 distinct CDR3 sequences, around 10% occurring once; the ten biggest clones make up about 4%. Sequencing input: blood, either unsorted or a sorted T cell fraction (not recorded which). The receptor source for this set is a female donor with ankylosing spondylitis or in good health (not recorded which).

This clonotype was recorded many times. This rearrangement joins TRBV5-1 to TRBJ2-2, with 9 positions matching TRBD2. V was pared by 1 base and J by 5 bases, with 6 bases of the junction left unmatched. Germline V CDR1 and CDR2: SGHRS, YFSETQ. The CDR3 length is 16 residues. The CDR3 reads CASSLIAGDRTGELFF. The CDR3 DNA reads TGCGCCAGCAGCTTGATAGCGGGAGACCGAACCGGGGAGCTGTTTTTT.

This clonotype has just a few counts. This chain links TRBV20-1 with TRBJ1-1, with TRBD1 as a possible D gene (5 bases). V lost 1 base and J lost 2, with 11 bases in between. The CDR3 contains 14 residues. Germline CDR1 is DFQATT and CDR2 is SNEGSKA (reference sequence). The CDR3 loop is CSARAGRGNTEAFF. The CDR3 nucleotides are TGCAGTGCTAGAGCGGGACGGGGTAACACTGAAGCTTTCTTT.

This clonotype was seen ten or more times. This sequence joins TRBV6-5 and TRBJ1-2, with D hard to call. The CDR3 is 14 amino acids. V shed 2 bases and J shed 8 bases, with 15 bases lying between them. Germline CDR1 and CDR2: MNHEY and SVGAGI. The CDR3 DNA reads TGTGCCAGCAGTTACGAGAGGGCGGTGGGAGGCTACACCTTC. Protein: CASSYERAVGGYTF.

This clonotype was found many times. This chain joins TRBV7-2 and TRBJ2-1, with 7 bases identical to TRBD2. The CDR3 is 14 residues long. After removal of 3 bases from V and 9 bases from J, the junction contained 8 bases not matched to a gene. The germline CDR1 and CDR2 sequences are SGHTA and FQGNSA. The CDR3 DNA is TGTGCCAGCAGCTTGACGGGGGGACTATTTGAGCAGTTCTTC. This encodes CASSLTGGLFEQFF.